This TCR beta chain appears in the sequencing data of a study of T cell repertoires in cytomegalovirus infection. At the level of the study: Indications came from public TCR beta signatures; they pointed to CMV infection and to a matching HLA type.

TCRdb analysed the reads with MiXCR anew, one entry per CDR3 protein. The sample carries roughly 230,000 distinct CDR3 sequences, approximately 15% recorded once. Overall study results and limits: Across the ex vivo response, the dominant clonotypes were HLA-C-restricted CMV-specific TCR beta clonotypes. Carriers of CMV plus the relevant HLA were identified by cumulative public TCR beta family frequency.

This clonotype was picked up many times. Its cognate antigen is unknown. This sequence was found in a human donor in good health (CMV status not recorded). Some clones in this sample may be carry-over from other donors' samples. Sequenced input: CD8+ T cells from PBMCs.

The CDR3 here is CASSLSTGLYGGYTF. The CDR3 coding sequence is TGTGCCAGCAGTTTATCGACAGGGTTGTACGGTGGCTACACCTTC. The chain carries TRBV27 and TRBJ1-2; 7 nucleotides line up with TRBD1. The CDR3 has 15 residues. Losses at the gene ends were 0 bases for V and 7 bases for J; bases not matched to a gene: 8. The germline gives CDR1 MNHEY, CDR2 SMNVEV (reference sequence).